One sample yielded the 27 T cell receptor beta chains listed below, sequenced in a study of CD8+ T cells in alopecia areata. Treatment described: oral pan-JAK inhibitor, 5-10 mg twice daily. Reverse transcription of extracted RNA yielded cDNA, which provided the sequencing template. Clones were sequenced by immunoSEQ multiplex PCR, and TCRdb holds only the in-frame ones, with some missing. The sample has some 180,000 clones, about 51% seen once; the top ten hold roughly 9.1%. This sample comprised CD8+ T cells sorted from blood, obtained at roughly week 53, from a patient treated with tofacitinib. Every receptor here comes from a human donor with alopecia areata.

This clone was observed many times. CDR3 in amino acids: CASSYGNEAFF. The CDR3 DNA follows: TGTGCCAGTAGTTACGGGAACGAAGCTTTCTTT. The rearrangement links TRBV19 to TRBJ1-1; D gene unclear. Germline lookup yields CDR1 LNHDA and CDR2 SQIVND (reference sequence). Trimming took 5 bases from V and 8 from J, leaving 9 bases between them. There are 11 residues in the CDR3.

The chain recombines TRBV5-1 with TRBJ1-4, with 7 bases fitting TRBD1. This CDR3 is built from 15 residues. The germline V gene has CDR1 SGHRS and CDR2 YFSETQ. With 1 base clipped from V and 5 bases from J, the junction kept 5 bases outside the gene matches. CDR3 in DNA: TGCGCCAGCAGCTTGCGGGACAGCTCAAATGAAAAACTGTTTTTT. This codes for CASSLRDSSNEKLFF.

The chain uses TRBV6-5 and TRBJ2-2; D gene ambiguous. The germline V gene has CDR1 MNHEY and CDR2 SVGAGI. V lost 2 bases and J 3 bases, leaving 10 bases between the germline ends. There are 15 residues in the CDR3. The CDR3 is CASSYTARYTGELFF. The CDR3 DNA sequence: TGTGCCAGCAGTTACACGGCACGGTACACCGGGGAGCTGTTTTTT.

This clone has a single count. The rearrangement joins TRBV5-1 to TRBJ1-1; D might be TRBD1 (5 bases). Germline CDR1 and CDR2: SGHRS and YFSETQ. The CDR3 is made up of 15 amino acids. V gave up 4 bases and J gave up 1 base, with 14 bases separating them. This CDR3 reads CASSPILGGNTEAFF. The CDR3 coding sequence is TGCGCCAGCAGCCCAATCCTGGGGGGGAACACTGAAGCTTTCTTT.

This clone was recorded once. The chain employs TRBV4-3 and TRBJ2-7; 7 bases align to TRBD2. Germline lookup yields CDR1 LGHNA and CDR2 YSLEER. V lost 4 bases, J lost 1 base, and 7 bases stayed unmatched. This CDR3 is built from 15 residues. CDR3 in amino acids: CASSLGLAESYEQYF. The CDR3 region has the DNA TGCGCCAGCAGCCTCGGGCTAGCGGAGTCCTACGAGCAGTACTTC.

Here the CDR3 DNA reads TGTGCCAGCAGCTCGGCGAGTAGGACAGCTTCGAACACTGAAGCTTTCTTT. Its protein product is CASSSASRTASNTEAFF. The chain recombines TRBV5-4 with TRBJ1-1, with D possibly TRBD1 on 6 matching bases. V was trimmed by 3 bases and J by 1 base, leaving 19 bases between them. This CDR3 comprises 17 residues. Germline-derived CDR1 and CDR2 are SGHNT and YYREEE (reference sequence).

This clone was seen more than once but under ten times. Here the CDR3 reads CSVLSGGVGEQFF. The DNA for the CDR3 is TGCAGCGTGCTTTCGGGGGGGGTTGGTGAGCAGTTCTTC. The chain joins TRBV29-1 to TRBJ2-1; 8 bases line up with TRBD2. CDR3 length equals 13 residues. The V gene's germline CDR1 is SQVTM and CDR2 ANQGSEA. The V gene end was trimmed by 6 bases and the J gene end by 9 bases; junction bases not matched to a gene: 10.

This clone was seen only a few times. The chain combines TRBV7-9 with TRBJ1-4; the D is unclear. V was clipped by 5 bases and J by 8 bases, with 12 bases between them. The CDR3 is made up of 13 amino acids. CDR1 is SEHNR and CDR2 is FQNEAQ in the germline V gene (reference sequence). CDR3 sequence (DNA): TGTGCCAGCAGCAACACCGGGTTCGAAAAACTGTTTTTT. It encodes CASSNTGFEKLFF.

The chain joins TRBV9 to TRBJ1-2, with a tentative D call TRBD1 (5 bases). CDR1 and CDR2 (germline): SGDLS, YYNGEE. Trimming removed 4 bases from V and 5 bases from J, with 12 bases in between. The CDR3 loop spans 13 amino acids. CDR3 loop: CASSPGGSYGYTF. As DNA, the CDR3 is TGTGCCAGCAGCCCGGGGGGGAGTTATGGCTACACCTTC.

Only one count was recorded for this clone. The chain joins TRBV13 to TRBJ1-1; no firm D call. The length of the CDR3 is 11 residues. V dropped 1 base and J dropped 7 bases, with 4 bases sitting between them. Germline assignment: CDR1 PRHDT and CDR2 FYEKMQ (reference sequence). CDR3 DNA sequence: TGTGCCAGCAGCTTAGACTATGAAGCTTTCTTT. The encoded protein is CASSLDYEAFF.

Only a few counts were recorded for this clone. The chain has TRBV29-1 and TRBJ2-7; 8 bases map to TRBD1. CDR1 SQVTM and CDR2 ANQGSEA come from the germline V gene. J lost 5 bases, V lost 8 bases, and 5 bases had no gene match. This CDR3 has 11 residues. The CDR3: CSHGQGHEQYF. DNA of the CDR3: TGCAGCCACGGACAGGGTCACGAGCAGTACTTC.

This chain uses TRBV18 with TRBJ2-1; perhaps TRBD1 as D (6 bases). The CDR3 spans 13 residues. V was trimmed by 2 bases and J by 6 bases, leaving 8 bases between them. Germline lookup yields CDR1 KGHSH and CDR2 LQKENI. The CDR3 spells CASSPGQFNEQFF. CDR3 bases: TGTGCCAGCTCACCAGGACAGTTCAATGAGCAGTTCTTC.

This clone was detected a few times. The V gene is TRBV25-1, the J gene TRBJ2-7, with 10 bases fitting TRBD2. Germline lookup yields CDR1 MGHDK and CDR2 SYGVNS. CDR3 length: 17 amino acids. With 1 base clipped from V and 1 base from J, the junction kept 7 bases outside the gene matches. The CDR3 nucleotides are TGTGCCAGCAGTGAATTCGCTAGCGGGGGACTATCCTACGAGCAGTACTTC. Amino acid sequence: CASSEFASGGLSYEQYF.

This clone appeared a few times. The chain employs TRBV10-3 and TRBJ2-3; possible D gene TRBD2, 5 bases. In germline, CDR1 is ENHRY, CDR2 SYGVKD. The CDR3 loop spans 15 amino acids. V was shortened by 11 bases and J by 0 bases, with 18 bases between the two germline ends. CDR3 in amino acids: CASIGDFHSTDTQYF. The CDR3 nucleotides read TGTGCCTCTATCGGGGATTTCCATAGCACAGATACGCAGTATTTT.

This CDR3 is CASTLLRGYEQFF. CDR3 DNA: TGTGCCAGCACCCTCCTCCGGGGGTATGAGCAGTTCTTC. This sequence joins TRBV7-2 and TRBJ2-1, with D possibly being TRBD2 (6 bases). CDR1 is SGHTA and CDR2 is FQGNSA in the germline V gene. The CDR3 length is 13 residues. The V and J ends lost 7 bases and 8 bases respectively, with 15 bases between them.

The chain is built from TRBV4-1 and TRBJ2-7; D uncertain. Between the trimmed V and J ends, which lost 1 base and 2 bases, there was a span of 15 bases. Germline CDR1 and CDR2: MGHRA and YSYEKL. This CDR3 contains 16 residues. CDR3 sequence: CASSQVLGPGPYEQYF. The CDR3 coding sequence is TGCGCCAGCAGCCAAGTTCTTGGGCCGGGCCCCTACGAGCAGTACTTC.

J is TRBJ2-2 and V is TRBV4-3; tentative D call: TRBD1 (5 bases). The length of the CDR3 is 16 residues. Germline V gives CDR1 LGHNA, CDR2 YSLEER. Trimming removed 0 bases from V and 6 bases from J, with 14 bases in between. This chain's CDR3 is CASSQDRTLNAGELFF. In nucleotides, the CDR3 is TGCGCCAGCAGCCAAGATAGGACACTAAATGCCGGGGAGCTGTTTTTT.

The table lists this clone with a few counts. The chain has TRBV19 and TRBJ2-5; a possible D gene is TRBD2 (6 bases). The CDR3 is made up of 14 amino acids. From germline, CDR1 is LNHDA and CDR2 SQIVND (reference sequence). Trimming shortened V by 5 bases and J by 2 bases, and 12 bases separated the two germline ends. This CDR3 is CASSLRDWQETQYF. The CDR3 DNA follows: TGTGCCAGTAGTCTCCGGGACTGGCAAGAGACCCAGTACTTC.

The V call is TRBV9, the J call TRBJ1-6; TRBD1 aligns across 10 bases. The ends lost 4 bases at V and 9 bases at J; junction bases unmatched: 10. This CDR3 region has 16 residues. Germline lookup yields CDR1 SGDLS and CDR2 YYNGEE. In nucleotides, the CDR3 is TGTGCCAGCAGCCCGGCCAGGGACAGGGGCCTTTCACCCCTCCACTTT. Translated, it gives CASSPARDRGLSPLHF.

CDR3 loop: CASSLGFSSSYNSPLHF. DNA for the CDR3: TGTGCCAGCAGCTTGGGCTTCTCTAGCTCCTATAATTCACCCCTCCACTTT. The chain links TRBV5-6 to TRBJ1-6; D remains ambiguous. V was clipped by 0 bases and J by 0 bases, with 10 bases between them. The CDR3 extends over 17 amino acids. Germline CDR1 and CDR2: SGHDT and YYEEEE.

This clone appeared a few times. This chain uses TRBV30 with TRBJ1-2, with D perhaps matching TRBD1 (5 bases). There are 13 residues in the CDR3. Germline CDR1 and CDR2: GTSNPN and SVGIG (reference sequence). Trimming pared 5 bases from V and 3 bases from J, leaving 13 bases between. CDR3 coding DNA: TGTGCCTGGCATAGGGGAATCTACTATGGCTACACCTTC. As protein: CAWHRGIYYGYTF.

The CDR3 nucleotides are TGTGCCAGCAGCCAAGATGGAGAATTAGGCTCCTATAATTCACCCCTCCACTTT. Translating it yields CASSQDGELGSYNSPLHF. This rearrangement joins TRBV4-2 to TRBJ1-6; D gene uncertain. Trimming left V 0 bases short and J 0 bases short, with 12 bases between. The CDR3 consists of 18 residues. Germline CDR1 LGHNA, CDR2 YNFKEQ.

This clone was recorded only once. The chain is built from TRBV6-1 and TRBJ1-5, with D uncertain. Per the germline V gene, CDR1 is MNHNS and CDR2 is SASEGT. The CDR3 runs to 13 residues. The V gene lost 3 bases and the J gene lost 3 bases, with 6 bases spanning the gap. The CDR3 protein is CASSDRFNQPQHF. The CDR3 DNA reads as TGTGCCAGCAGTGACAGGTTCAATCAGCCCCAGCATTTT.

This clone has just a few counts. The chain carries TRBV10-3 and TRBJ2-1; 7 bases are a match to TRBD2. Unmatched junction bases numbered 11, after V lost 6 bases and J lost 6 bases. From germline, CDR1 is ENHRY and CDR2 SYGVKD. The CDR3 sequence is 15 residues long. CDR3 DNA: TGTGCCATCAGCTCGTTGGGGGGGGGTACCAATGAGCAGTTCTTC. This translates into CAISSLGGGTNEQFF.

Remarks on this clone: The same CDR3 also results from other DNA sequences found in this sample. The chain joins TRBV7-9 to TRBJ2-5; no clear D gene. The V gene's germline CDR1 is SEHNR and CDR2 FQNEAQ (reference sequence). The CDR3 runs 14 residues. The V gene lost 1 base and the J gene lost 1 base, with 7 bases spanning the gap. The CDR3 reads CASSLGTRQETQYF. The CDR3 coding sequence is TGTGCCAGCAGCTTAGGAACCCGCCAAGAGACCCAGTACTTC.

This clone was counted a few times. The chain joins TRBV30 to TRBJ1-2; no reliable D call. Trimming took 2 bases from V and 13 from J, leaving 20 bases between them. The CDR3 is 13 residues long. Germline V gene data show CDR1 as GTSNPN and CDR2 as SVGIG (reference sequence). The CDR3 loop is CAWSPDPMTSGTF. CDR3 sequence (DNA): TGTGCCTGGAGTCCGGACCCAATGACGTCGGGCACCTTC.

There are a few counts of this clone. J is TRBJ2-2 and V is TRBV12-5; no definite D call. The V and J ends lost 4 bases and 1 base respectively, with 10 bases between them. Germline V gene data show CDR1 as LGHNT and CDR2 as FRNRAP. There are 15 residues in the CDR3. In DNA, the CDR3 is TGTGCTAGTGGTTCCCCGCCTGAGAACACCGGGGAGCTGTTTTTT. Amino acids: CASGSPPENTGELFF.